Below, 17 T cell receptor beta chains from the same sample are listed, as sequenced in a study of glioma-infiltrating T cells. TCR alpha and beta CDR3 regions were amplified from RNA using iRepertoire nested multiplex PCR. TCRdb used MiXCR to reprocess the multiplex PCR reads, holding one entry per CDR3 protein. The table has around 90,000 distinct CDR3 sequences, 35% to 50% seen once. Sequencing was carried out using glioma tissue, nonneoplastic brain tissue, or PBMCs (not recorded which). The receptors here all came from a human donor with low-grade glioma or glioblastoma, undergoing nonglioma brain surgery, or in good health (not recorded which).

The V gene is TRBV20-1, the J gene TRBJ2-1, with D tentatively TRBD2 (6 bases). The end of the DNA fits TRBJ2-7 better, so the J call may be wrong. The CDR3 totals 18 residues. Germline assignment: CDR1 DFQATT and CDR2 SNEGSKA (reference sequence). The CDR3 protein is CSANPWGTGGTSTDTQYF. The DNA of the CDR3 is TGCAGTGCTAACCCCTGGGGGACTGGCGGAACTAGCACAGATACGCAGTACTTC.

With respect to this clonotype: Given the absence of the conserved phenylalanine or tryptophan at the CDR3 end, a read error is likely. The V and J genes are TRBV28 and TRBJ2-1; D unclear. The ends were cut back, 6 bases at V and 7 bases at J, with 7 bases in the middle. The CDR3 sequence is 11 residues long. In germline, CDR1 is MDHEN, CDR2 SYDVKM. CDR3 in amino acids: CASRLRNEQFS. The CDR3 nucleotides are TGTGCCAGCAGACTGAGGAATGAGCAGTTCTCC.

With regard to this clonotype: Germline is not matched at one junction end, which may reflect a read error. The rearrangement joins TRBV6-5 to TRBJ2-7; weak D call: TRBD2 (5 bases). CDR3 length equals 13 residues. CDR1 and CDR2 from the germline V gene are MNHEY and SVGAGI. DNA of the CDR3: TGCGCCAGCAAAACCGGGCTAGCAGACGAGCAGTACTTC. Protein product: CASKTGLADEQYF.

The table lists this clonotype with many counts. The chain carries TRBV6-2 or TRBV6-3 and TRBJ2-6; maybe TRBD1 (6 bases). V dropped 5 bases and J dropped 3 bases, with 8 bases sitting between them. The germline V gene has CDR1 MNHEY and CDR2 SVGEGT. The CDR3 contains 14 residues. The CDR3 sequence: CASSQGLGANVLTF. CDR3 bases: TGTGCCAGCAGTCAGGGGCTTGGGGCCAACGTCCTGACTTTC.

This clonotype was counted many times. The V call is TRBV28, the J call TRBJ2-1, with 11 bases fitting TRBD2. V dropped 5 bases and J dropped 7; count of bases not matched to a gene: 13. Germline CDR1 and CDR2: MDHEN and SYDVKM. CDR3 length: 17 residues. CDR3 region: CASSQQTLAGGENEQFF. In nucleotides, the CDR3 is TGTGCCAGCAGTCAACAAACCCTAGCGGGAGGAGAGAATGAGCAGTTCTTC.

Note on this clonotype: At one end, the junction sequence differs from germline, possibly due to a read error. The genes are TRBV7-2 and TRBJ1-2; TRBD1 is a possible D gene (5 bases). The V gene's germline CDR1 is SGHTA and CDR2 FQGNSA. The CDR3 contains 12 residues. The CDR3 DNA is TGTGACAGCAGCTCAACAGGACCTCTGTACACCTTC. It is translated as CDSSSTGPLYTF.

This chain links TRBV6-2 or TRBV6-3 with TRBJ2-3; TRBD2 might be the D (6 bases). The germline gives CDR1 MNHEY, CDR2 SVGEGT. V was clipped by 2 bases and J by 4 bases, with 16 bases between them. The CDR3 covers 16 residues. Written as DNA, the CDR3 is TGTGCCAGCAGTTACAGCCCCGGGAGTAGGGCAGATACGCAGTATTTT. Translation: CASSYSPGSRADTQYF.

Concerning this clonotype: This may come from a read error, since a much larger clone is one base off. The CDR3 is CASSPGGLNQPQQF. The CDR3 nucleotides are TGCGCCAGCAGCCCCGGAGGCCTCAATCAGCCCCAGCAGTTT. The chain uses TRBV5-1 and TRBJ1-5; D is unresolved. The CDR3 sequence is 14 residues long. Germline CDR1 SGHRS, CDR2 YFSETQ. Supplemented by reference TRBV5-1 and TRBJ1-5, the full variable domain reads KAGVTQTPRYLIKTRGQQVTLSCSPISGHRSVSWYQQTPGQGLQFLFEYFSETQRNKGNFPGRFSGRQFSNSRSEMNVSTLELGDSALYLCASSPGGLNQPQQFGDGTRLSIL.

This clonotype has just one count. This chain links TRBV18 with TRBJ1-6; D call uncertain. This CDR3 comprises 16 residues. The V gene's germline CDR1 is KGHSH and CDR2 LQKENI. V shed 0 bases and J shed 4 bases, with 10 bases lying between them. This chain's CDR3 is CASSPPRGVYNSPLHF. The CDR3 DNA sequence: TGTGCCAGCTCACCACCGCGCGGGGTATATAATTCACCCCTCCACTTT. The whole variable domain, filled in from reference TRBV18 and TRBJ1-6, reads NAGVMQNPRHLVRRRGQEARLRCSPMKGHSHVYWYRQLPEEGLKFMVYLQKENIIDESGMPKERFSAEFPKEGPSILRIQQVVRGDSAAYFCASSPPRGVYNSPLHFGNGTRLTVT.

This clonotype was picked up many times. The chain joins TRBV7-9 to TRBJ1-1; 7 bases are shared with TRBD1. The CDR3 is 14 residues long. In germline, CDR1 is SEHNR, CDR2 FQNEAQ (reference sequence). Trimming at V came to 4 bases and at J to 1 base, leaving 3 bases not matched to a gene. In nucleotides, the CDR3 is TGTGCCAGCAGCTCGGGACAGAGGAACACTGAAGCTTTCTTT. Protein: CASSSGQRNTEAFF.

As to this clonotype: A much larger clone differs from this one at a single base, so this may be a read error. J is TRBJ2-2 and V is TRBV29-1, with TRBD2 identical over 8 bases. Germline CDR1 reads SQVTM; CDR2 reads ANQGSEA. The CDR3 length is 13 residues. After removal of 7 bases from V and 3 bases from J, the junction contained 4 bases not matched to a gene. The CDR3 coding sequence is TGCAGCGCCGGGGGGGGGTACACCGGGGAGCTGTTTTTT. Protein sequence: CSAGGGYTGELFF.

On this clonotype: The CDR3 carries no conserved terminal phenylalanine or tryptophan, so it likely arises from a read error. No DNA is shown, since the ends of the CDR3 on it are uncertain; the CDR3 is the one TCRdb lists. This chain uses TRBV28 with TRBJ2-1; TRBD1, the table's D call, was not compared with the DNA. From its first to its last residue, the CDR3 has 15 amino acids. Germline V CDR1 and CDR2: MDHEN, SYDVKM. CDR3 loop: CASSSMGTGLYEKFL.

This clonotype showed up many times. This sequence joins TRBV29-1 and TRBJ1-3; 7 bases agree with TRBD1. After removal of 7 bases from V and 4 bases from J, the junction contained 10 bases not matched to a gene. The CDR3 totals 14 residues. Looked up from germline, CDR1 is SQVTM and CDR2 is ANQGSEA. The CDR3 DNA reads as TGCAGCGCAGATACGACAGGGTGGGGAAACACCATATATTTT. Residues: CSADTTGWGNTIYF.

The chain uses TRBV6-9 and TRBJ2-1; the match to TRBD2 covers 12 bases. The J segment lost 7 bases and the V segment lost 5 bases, leaving 9 bases of the junction unmatched. CDR1 is MNHGY and CDR2 is SVAAGI in the germline V gene. This CDR3 has 16 residues. The CDR3 protein is CASSIPTSGSGNEQFF. CDR3 in DNA: TGTGCCAGCAGTATTCCGACTAGCGGGAGCGGGAATGAGCAGTTCTTC.

This clonotype appeared a few times. A much larger clone lies one base from this, so it may be a read error. This chain links TRBV7-3 with TRBJ2-3, with 9 bases matching TRBD1. The V gene's germline CDR1 is SGHTA and CDR2 FQGTGA. This CDR3 contains 15 residues. CDR3: CACSLRDRDADTQYF. The CDR3 coding sequence is TGTGCCTGCAGCTTGAGGGACAGGGATGCAGATACGCAGTATTTT. The full variable domain, completed using reference TRBV7-3 and TRBJ2-3, is GAGVSQTPSNKVTEKGKYVELRCDPISGHTALYWYRQSLGQGPEFLIYFQGTGAADDSGLPNDRFFAVRPEGSVSTLKIQRTERGDSAVYLCACSLRDRDADTQYFGPGTRLTVL.

The count of this clonotype is one. This rearrangement joins TRBV19 to TRBJ2-7, with 9 bases matching TRBD2. J was trimmed by 3 bases and V by 1 base; bases with no gene match: 4. Germline CDR1 LNHDA, CDR2 SQIVND (reference sequence). The CDR3 runs to 15 residues. CDR3 amino acids: CASSIGLAEGYEQYF. CDR3 nucleotides: TGTGCCAGTAGTATAGGACTAGCGGAGGGCTACGAGCAGTACTTC.

This clonotype was observed at least ten times. This chain links TRBV28 with TRBJ2-7; 9 bases agree with TRBD2. Trimming removed 6 bases from V and 0 bases from J; junction bases left unmatched: 6. Germline V gene data show CDR1 as MDHEN and CDR2 as SYDVKM. This CDR3 region has 15 residues. The CDR3 DNA reads as TGTGCCAGCAGCGGGGCGACTAGCGGCTCCTACGAGCAGTACTTC. Its translation is CASSGATSGSYEQYF.